One sample yielded the 28 T cell receptor beta chains listed below, sequenced in a study of CD8+ T cells in alopecia areata. As the sequencing template, cDNA was produced by extracting RNA and reverse transcribing it. Clones were read by immunoSEQ multiplex PCR, and TCRdb kept only the in-frame ones, dropping some. This repertoire lists 290,000 or so clones without singletons; approximately 1.2% sits in the top ten. It was with CD4, CD8alpha, NKG2D, NKG2ACE and other markers that pooled cutaneous lymph node cells were sorted. Sequencing was performed on CD4+ T cells sorted from a lymph node. The receptors were gathered from a C3H/HeJ mouse with alopecia areata. This line is of MHC haplotype H2-k.

This clone occurred many times. Mouse gene names apply. Coverage ceases 4 residues before the CDR3 finishes, and the germline J gene fills in the end. Other nucleotide sequences in the sample specify the same CDR3. The chain carries TRBV13-2 and TRBJ2-4, with D possibly matching TRBD2 (5 bases). Trimming pared 2 bases from V and 0 bases from J, leaving 10 bases between. The CDR3 loop spans 15 amino acids. The germline V gene has CDR1 NNHNN and CDR2 SYGAGS (reference sequence). Partial CDR3 DNA: TGTGCCAGCGGTGACGTTTGGGGTAGTCAAAAC. Amino acid sequence: CASGDVWGSQN. The full CDR3 is CASGDVWGSQNTLYF.

This clone was counted a few times. Mouse names are used for the genes. The observed sequence ends 4 residues before the CDR3 terminus, with the missing tail filled in from the germline J gene. Additional DNA sequences in this sample encode the identical CDR3. The chain links TRBV19 to TRBJ2-7, with 7 nucleotides matching TRBD1. The germline V gene has CDR1 FNHDT and CDR2 SITEND (reference sequence). The CDR3 consists of 13 residues. V trimming: 4 bases; J trimming: 3 bases; junction bases outside the gene matches: 4. The part of the CDR3 DNA that was read is TGTGCCAGCAGTCCCGACAGGGTCTAT. This encodes CASSPDRVY. The whole CDR3 is CASSPDRVYEQYF.

This clone was picked up a small number of times. All gene names here are mouse names. The read terminates 4 residues ahead of where the CDR3 ends, so the germline J gene completes it. The chain links TRBV13-2 to TRBJ2-7; 8 bases line up with TRBD1. This CDR3 spans 14 amino acids. The V gene end was trimmed by 0 bases and the J gene end by 3 bases; junction bases not matched to a gene: 2. From germline, CDR1 is NNHNN and CDR2 SYGAGS (reference sequence). CDR3 sequence reads: CASGDGTGIYEQYF. CDR3 DNA (partial): TGTGCCAGCGGTGATGGGACAGGGATCTAT.

Worth noting for this clone: Here the gene names and germline are mouse. The read is 4 residues too short to cover the CDR3 end, so that end is filled in from the germline J gene. The chain has TRBV13-2 and TRBJ2-1; perhaps TRBD2 as D (6 bases). The germline gives CDR1 NNHNN, CDR2 SYGAGS (reference sequence). The CDR3 totals 14 residues. Between the trimmed V and J ends, which lost 2 bases and 3 bases, there was a span of 9 bases. CDR3 DNA, as far as it was read: TGTGCCAGCGGTGACGGGGGGAGCTATGCT. Protein sequence: CASGDGGSYA. The whole CDR3 region reads CASGDGGSYAEQFF.

As concerns this clone: Genes and germline come from the mouse. The CDR3 extends 4 residues past the end of the read, so its final part is completed from the germline J gene. Other nucleotide sequences in the sample specify the same CDR3. The rearrangement joins TRBV19 to TRBJ2-5; 10 nucleotides align to TRBD1. The CDR3 length is 14 residues. Germline values: CDR1 FNHDT, CDR2 SITEND (reference sequence). This CDR3 is CASSLDRGLDTQYF. The DNA read from the CDR3 is TGTGCCAGCAGTCTCGACAGGGGGCTTGAC.

This clone was counted a few times. The genes and germline here are from mouse. The CDR3 end is not reached by the read, which stops 4 residues before it; the germline J gene fills it in. The chain is built from TRBV2 and TRBJ1-2; no clear D gene. The CDR3 covers 13 residues. V lost 0 bases and J 3 bases, leaving 5 bases between the germline ends. CDR1 is LGHNA and CDR2 is YSYQKL in the germline V gene. CDR3 DNA (partial): TGTGCCAGCAGCCAAGATACAGACTCC. It specifies CASSQDTDS. The CDR3, in full, reads CASSQDTDSDYTF.

This clone was recorded a few times. Gene names are mouse gene names. The CDR3 end is not reached by the read, which stops 4 residues before it; the germline J gene fills it in. The rearrangement joins TRBV13-2 to TRBJ2-1; the match to TRBD2 covers 9 bases. Germline V gives CDR1 NNHNN, CDR2 SYGAGS (reference sequence). The V and J ends lost 0 bases and 1 base, in that order; junction bases with no gene match: 2. The CDR3 runs 16 residues. The part of the CDR3 DNA that was read is TGTGCCAGCGGTGATGCTGACTGGGGGAACTATGCT. Residues: CASGDADWGNYA. The whole CDR3 protein reads CASGDADWGNYAEQFF.

This clone was seen a few times. Mouse gene names apply. The read finishes 4 residues shy of the CDR3 end, and the germline J gene is used to complete it. Distinct nucleotide sequences in the sample also encode this CDR3. The chain links TRBV31 to TRBJ2-7; TRBD2 matches 7 bases. The CDR3 consists of 14 residues. CDR1 and CDR2 (germline): GKSSPN, SITVG. The V and J ends lost 0 bases and 0 bases, in that order; junction bases with no gene match: 2. CDR3: CAWSLPGGSYEQYF. The part of the CDR3 DNA that was read is TGTGCCTGGAGTCTACCTGGGGGCTCCTAT.

As for this clone: Gene names are mouse gene names. Read sequence stops 4 residues before the CDR3 end, and the germline J gene provides the missing end. The chain carries TRBV1 and TRBJ2-5; D perhaps matches TRBD1 (6 bases). This CDR3 has 15 amino acids. Germline V gene data show CDR1 as NSQYPW and CDR2 as LRSPGD (reference sequence). CDR3 sequence reads: CTCSAERGTGDTQYF. The sequenced part of the CDR3 DNA is TGCACCTGCAGTGCAGAAAGGGGAACAGGGGAC. Full variable domain (remainder filled in from reference TRBV1 and TRBJ2-5): VTLLEQNPRWRLVPRGQAVNLRCILKNSQYPWMSWYQQDLQKQLQWLFTLRSPGDKEVKSLPGADYLATRVTDTELRLQVANMSQGRTLYCTCSAERGTGDTQYFGPGTRLLVL.

This clone appeared a few times. Gene names are the mouse ones. Coverage ceases 4 residues before the CDR3 finishes, and the germline J gene fills in the end. Additional DNA sequences in this sample encode the identical CDR3. The V gene is TRBV29, the J gene TRBJ2-5, with 9 bases matching TRBD1. Germline lookup yields CDR1 MSHET and CDR2 SYDVDS. V lost 5 bases, J lost 3 bases, and 3 bases stayed unmatched. This CDR3 contains 14 residues. CDR3 bases read: TGTGCTAGCAGTCTAGACAGGGGGCAAGAC. Translating gives CASSLDRGQD. The whole CDR3 protein is CASSLDRGQDTQYF.

This clone was observed a handful of times. Genes here carry mouse names. The CDR3 end falls 4 residues outside the read, so it is completed with the germline J gene. The chain uses TRBV19 and TRBJ2-1; D gene unclear. V shed 2 bases and J shed 4 bases, with 7 bases lying between them. CDR1 is FNHDT and CDR2 is SITEND in the germline V gene (reference sequence). CDR3 length equals 13 residues. The CDR3: CASSMGRYAEQFF. The CDR3 bases that were read are TGTGCCAGCAGTATGGGGAGGTATGCT.

This clone was counted a few times. These gene names are mouse names. The read finishes 4 residues shy of the CDR3 end, and the germline J gene is used to complete it. This sequence joins TRBV5 and TRBJ2-2; D remains unclear. V lost 0 bases, J lost 1 base, and 9 bases lay in between. This CDR3 spans 16 amino acids. Germline V CDR1 and CDR2: LGHNA, YNLKQL (reference sequence). The sequenced CDR3 bases are TGTGCCAGCAGCCAAGAATACAGCCGAAACACCGGG. Its protein product is CASSQEYSRNTG. The whole CDR3 sequence reads CASSQEYSRNTGQLYF.

Points on this clone: Germline and genes here are mouse. Read sequence stops 4 residues before the CDR3 end, and the germline J gene provides the missing end. The V call is TRBV5, the J call TRBJ2-5; 10 bases match TRBD2. Germline loops: CDR1 LGHNA, CDR2 YNLKQL (reference sequence). V lost 4 bases to trimming and J lost 0 bases; unmatched junction nucleotides: 4. The CDR3 runs 16 residues. This CDR3 reads CASSLDWGSNQDTQYF. Partial CDR3 DNA: TGTGCCAGCAGCCTGGACTGGGGGAGTAACCAAGAC.

This clone was found a few times. Gene names and germline refer to mouse. The read terminates 4 residues ahead of where the CDR3 ends, so the germline J gene completes it. V gene TRBV13-2 combines with J gene TRBJ2-1; tentative D call: TRBD1 (5 bases). This CDR3 contains 15 residues. The germline gives CDR1 NNHNN, CDR2 SYGAGS (reference sequence). With 0 bases removed from V and 6 bases from J, the gap between germline ends came to 13 bases. The CDR3 sequence is CASGDAPQGGAEQFF. The sequenced CDR3 bases are TGTGCCAGCGGTGATGCCCCCCAGGGAGGTGCT.

Points on this clone: Gene names refer to mouse genes. The read terminates 4 residues ahead of where the CDR3 ends, so the germline J gene completes it. The same CDR3 can be traced to other DNA sequences in this sample. The genes are TRBV19 and TRBJ1-1; maybe TRBD1 (5 bases). V shed 1 base and J shed 0 bases, with 7 bases lying between them. The CDR3 length is 14 residues. Germline CDR1 is FNHDT and CDR2 is SITEND (reference sequence). This chain's CDR3 is CASSITRANTEVFF. Incomplete CDR3 DNA: TGTGCCAGCAGTATAACCAGGGCAAACACA.

Remarks on this clone: Gene names are mouse gene names. The CDR3 is cut off 4 residues early in the read; its end comes from the germline J gene. The same CDR3 is also encoded by other DNA sequences in this sample. This rearrangement joins TRBV19 to TRBJ2-7; D possibly corresponds to TRBD1 (6 bases). Germline V gene sequence: CDR1 FNHDT, CDR2 SITEND (reference sequence). There are 14 residues in the CDR3. CDR3 residues: CASSPRRGGYEQYF. CDR3 DNA (partial): TGTGCCAGCAGTCCCCGCAGGGGAGGATAT.

With respect to this clone: The germline and genes are mouse ones. Coverage ceases 4 residues before the CDR3 finishes, and the germline J gene fills in the end. The chain recombines TRBV19 with TRBJ2-1, with TRBD1 identical over 8 bases. V dropped 5 bases and J dropped 4; count of bases not matched to a gene: 2. Germline CDR1 and CDR2: FNHDT and SITEND (reference sequence). This CDR3 has 13 residues. The sequenced CDR3 bases are TGTGCCAGCAGCGGACAGGGTTATGCT. This codes for CASSGQGYA. In full, the CDR3 is CASSGQGYAEQFF. The full variable domain, its missing parts supplied by reference TRBV19 and TRBJ2-1, is GGIITQTPKFLIGQEGQKLTLKCQQNFNHDTMYWYRQDSGKGLRLIYYSITENDLQKGDLSEGYDASREKKSSFSLTVTSAQKNEMAVFLCASSGQGYAEQFFGPGTRLTVL.

This clone was counted many times. Mouse names are used for the genes. Coverage ceases 4 residues before the CDR3 finishes, and the germline J gene fills in the end. Other nucleotide sequences from this sample produce the same CDR3. The chain links TRBV17 to TRBJ2-2; the match to TRBD2 covers 9 bases. V lost 3 bases, J lost 2 bases, and 1 base stayed unmatched. The CDR3 is 15 residues long. CDR1 and CDR2 (germline): MNHDT, YYDKIL. The CDR3 is CASSSLGGNTGQLYF. The sequenced part of the CDR3 DNA is TGTGCTAGCAGTAGTCTGGGGGGGAACACCGGG.

For this clone: Genes here carry mouse names. The read is 4 residues too short to cover the CDR3 end, so that end is filled in from the germline J gene. Other DNA variants within this sample encode the same CDR3. The V gene is TRBV13-2, the J gene TRBJ1-2; TRBD1 matches 7 bases. The CDR3 is made up of 13 amino acids. The germline V gene has CDR1 NNHNN and CDR2 SYGAGS (reference sequence). J gave up 3 bases and V 5 bases, and 4 bases lay outside the gene matches. The sequenced part of the CDR3 DNA is TGTGCCAGCGGCGACAGGGAGGACTCC. Encoded protein: CASGDREDS. The full-length CDR3 reads as CASGDREDSDYTF.

In the case of this clone: These gene names are mouse names. The read ends 4 residues early relative to the CDR3; the germline J gene fills the gap. The rearrangement joins TRBV1 to TRBJ2-7, with 13 nucleotides matching TRBD2. CDR3 length: 15 residues. Germline lookup yields CDR1 NSQYPW and CDR2 LRSPGD (reference sequence). This CDR3 reads CTCSARTGGADEQYF. The sequenced part of the CDR3 DNA is TGCACCTGCAGTGCTCGGACTGGGGGGGCTGAT.

Turning to this clone: Mouse names are used for the genes. The read halts 4 residues ahead of the CDR3 end, with the missing end drawn from the germline J gene. The V and J genes are TRBV14 and TRBJ2-1; TRBD2 matches 8 bases. Trimming cost V 2 bases and J 1 base; bases outside gene matches: 2. Germline lookup yields CDR1 SGHDT and CDR2 FRDEAV. This CDR3 has 15 residues. The covered CDR3 bases are TGTGCCAGCAGTTTATGGGGGGGGAACTATGCT. Amino acids: CASSLWGGNYA. In full, the CDR3 is CASSLWGGNYAEQFF.

This clone was observed at least ten times. Mouse gene names and germline throughout. The observed sequence ends 4 residues before the CDR3 terminus, with the missing tail filled in from the germline J gene. This same CDR3 is encoded by further DNA sequences in the sample. This sequence joins TRBV1 and TRBJ2-2; D ambiguous. The germline V gene encodes CDR1 NSQYPW and CDR2 LRSPGD (reference sequence). The CDR3 totals 13 residues. The CDR3 here is CTCSADITGQLYF. The CDR3 bases that were read are TGCACCTGCAGTGCAGACATCACTGGG. Supplemented by reference TRBV1 and TRBJ2-2, the full variable domain reads VTLLEQNPRWRLVPRGQAVNLRCILKNSQYPWMSWYQQDLQKQLQWLFTLRSPGDKEVKSLPGADYLATRVTDTELRLQVANMSQGRTLYCTCSADITGQLYFGEGSKLTVL.

This clone appeared many times. Mouse names are used for the genes. The read is 4 residues too short to cover the CDR3 end, so that end is filled in from the germline J gene. V usage is TRBV1 and J usage is TRBJ2-2; TRBD1 might be the D (5 bases). CDR1 is NSQYPW and CDR2 is LRSPGD in the germline V gene (reference sequence). V lost 0 bases, J lost 0 bases, and 8 bases lay in between. CDR3 length equals 16 residues. The covered CDR3 bases are TGCACCTGCAGTGCAGATAGGACAACAAACACCGGG. Amino acids: CTCSADRTTNTG. The CDR3 in full is CTCSADRTTNTGQLYF.

With respect to this clone: Gene names denote mouse genes. Read sequence stops 4 residues before the CDR3 end, and the germline J gene provides the missing end. Within the sample, other DNA sequences also encode this same CDR3. The chain employs TRBV13-3 and TRBJ2-7, with TRBD2 matching 11 bases. The CDR3 spans 15 residues. The V and J ends lost 1 base and 2 bases, in that order; junction bases with no gene match: 2. CDR1 and CDR2 from the germline V gene are NNHDY and SYVADS. The CDR3 bases that were read are TGTGCCAGCAGTGATCCGACTGGGGGGGCCTAT. Translated, it gives CASSDPTGGAY. The whole CDR3 is CASSDPTGGAYEQYF.

This clone was seen only a few times. Mouse gene names apply. The DNA ends 4 residues before the CDR3 does, and the rest of the CDR3 is filled in from the germline J gene. This CDR3 is also generated by other DNA sequences in the sample. The rearrangement links TRBV13-1 to TRBJ2-5; 7 bases map to TRBD1. CDR3 length equals 14 residues. The germline CDR1 and CDR2 sequences are NSHNY and SYGAGN. V dropped 1 base and J dropped 3; count of bases not matched to a gene: 2. CDR3 sequence reads: CASSDRRGQDTQYF. The CDR3 bases that were read are TGTGCCAGCAGTGATCGCAGGGGGCAAGAC.

With respect to this clone: Mouse gene names and germline throughout. The read halts 4 residues ahead of the CDR3 end, with the missing end drawn from the germline J gene. Different DNA sequences within this sample yield the same CDR3. The chain is built from TRBV13-2 and TRBJ2-4; D is undetermined. Trimming stripped 6 bases from V and 0 bases from J, with 2 bases between. Germline V lookup: CDR1 NNHNN, CDR2 SYGAGS (reference sequence). CDR3 length: 11 amino acids. This CDR3 reads CASASQNTLYF. Partial CDR3 DNA: TGTGCCAGCGCAAGTCAAAAC.

As to this clone: Gene names and germline match the mouse. The CDR3 extends 4 residues past the end of the read, so its final part is completed from the germline J gene. This chain connects TRBV14 to TRBJ2-5, with 8 bases matching TRBD2. CDR3 length equals 15 residues. The germline V gene has CDR1 SGHDT and CDR2 FRDEAV. The trim removed 5 bases at V and 0 bases at J, leaving 5 bases unmatched. Partial CDR3 DNA: TGTGCCAGCAGACGACTGGGGCTTAACCAAGAC. Translated, it gives CASRRLGLNQD. From start to end, the CDR3 is CASRRLGLNQDTQYF. Supplemented by reference TRBV14 and TRBJ2-5, the full variable domain reads EAGVTQSPRYAVLQEGQAVSFWCDPISGHDTLYWYQQPRDQGPQLLVYFRDEAVIDNSQLPSDRFSAVRPKGTNSTLKIQSAKQGDTATYLCASRRLGLNQDTQYFGPGTRLLVL.

This clone appeared a few times. Gene and germline names: mouse. The missing CDR3 end, 4 residues past where the read stops, is filled in from the germline J gene. The V and J genes are TRBV31 and TRBJ1-2; the D gene is possibly TRBD1 (6 bases). V was cut by 0 bases and J by 3 bases, with 11 bases left in between. There are 14 residues in the CDR3. Per germline, CDR1 GKSSPN and CDR2 SITVG. CDR3: CAWSLSGDDSDYTF. The CDR3 bases that were read are TGTGCCTGGAGTCTATCAGGGGACGACTCC. The variable domain in full, completed from reference TRBV31 and TRBJ1-2, reads AQTIHQWPVAEIKAVGSPLSLGCTIKGKSSPNLYWYWQATGGTLQQLFYSITVGQVESVVQLNLSASRPKDDQFILSTEKLLLSHSGFYLCAWSLSGDDSDYTFGSGTRLLVI.